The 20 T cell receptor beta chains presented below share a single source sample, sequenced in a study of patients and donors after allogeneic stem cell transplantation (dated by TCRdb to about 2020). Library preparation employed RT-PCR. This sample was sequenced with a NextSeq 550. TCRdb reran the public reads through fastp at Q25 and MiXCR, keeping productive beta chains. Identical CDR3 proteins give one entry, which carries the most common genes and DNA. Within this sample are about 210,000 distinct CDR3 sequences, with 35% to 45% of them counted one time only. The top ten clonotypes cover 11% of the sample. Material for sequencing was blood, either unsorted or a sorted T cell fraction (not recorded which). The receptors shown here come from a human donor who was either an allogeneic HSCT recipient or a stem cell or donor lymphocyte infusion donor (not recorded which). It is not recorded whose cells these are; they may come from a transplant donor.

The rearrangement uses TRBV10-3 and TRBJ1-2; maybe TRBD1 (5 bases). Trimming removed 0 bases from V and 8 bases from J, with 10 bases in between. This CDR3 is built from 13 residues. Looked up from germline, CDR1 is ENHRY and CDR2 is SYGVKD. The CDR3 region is CAISESMGDGYTF. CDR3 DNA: TGTGCCATCAGTGAGTCGATGGGGGACGGCTACACCTTC.

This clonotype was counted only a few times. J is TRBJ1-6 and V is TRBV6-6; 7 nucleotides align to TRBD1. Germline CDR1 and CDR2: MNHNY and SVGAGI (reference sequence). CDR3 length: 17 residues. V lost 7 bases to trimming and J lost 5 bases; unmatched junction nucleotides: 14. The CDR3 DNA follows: TGTGCCAGCACCCACCAGGGGGGGGCTTTTAATAATTCACCCCTCCACTTT. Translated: CASTHQGGAFNNSPLHF.

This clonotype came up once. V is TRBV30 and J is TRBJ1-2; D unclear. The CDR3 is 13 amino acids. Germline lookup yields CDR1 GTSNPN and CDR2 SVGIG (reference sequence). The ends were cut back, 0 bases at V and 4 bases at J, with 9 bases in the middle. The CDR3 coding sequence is TGTGCCTGGAGTGTTATAAATTCCTATGGCTACACCTTC. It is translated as CAWSVINSYGYTF.

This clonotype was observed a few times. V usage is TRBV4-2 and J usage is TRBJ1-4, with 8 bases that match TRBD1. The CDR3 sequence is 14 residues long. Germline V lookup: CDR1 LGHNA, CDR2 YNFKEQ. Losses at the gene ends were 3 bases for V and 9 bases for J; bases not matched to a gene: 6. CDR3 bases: TGTGCCAGCAGCCACTCCGGGACAGGCAAAAAACTGTTTTTT. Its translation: CASSHSGTGKKLFF.

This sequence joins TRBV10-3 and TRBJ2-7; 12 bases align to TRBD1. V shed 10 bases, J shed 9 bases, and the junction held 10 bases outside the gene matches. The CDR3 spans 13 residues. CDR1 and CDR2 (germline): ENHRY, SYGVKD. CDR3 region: CATQGQGASAQYF. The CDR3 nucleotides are TGTGCCACACAGGGACAGGGGGCATCTGCGCAGTACTTC.

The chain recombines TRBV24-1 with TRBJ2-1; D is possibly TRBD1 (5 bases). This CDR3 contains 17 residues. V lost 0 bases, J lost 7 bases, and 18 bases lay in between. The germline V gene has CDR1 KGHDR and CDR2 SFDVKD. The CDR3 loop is CATSDLHSPQGRNEQFF. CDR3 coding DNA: TGTGCCACCAGTGATTTGCATTCTCCCCAGGGAAGGAATGAGCAGTTCTTC.

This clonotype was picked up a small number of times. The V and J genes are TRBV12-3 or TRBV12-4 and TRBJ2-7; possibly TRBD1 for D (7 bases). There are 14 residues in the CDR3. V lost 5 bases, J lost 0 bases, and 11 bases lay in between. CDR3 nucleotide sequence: TGTGCCAGCAGTCTCAGGGGGGTCTCCTACGAGCAGTACTTC. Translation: CASSLRGVSYEQYF.

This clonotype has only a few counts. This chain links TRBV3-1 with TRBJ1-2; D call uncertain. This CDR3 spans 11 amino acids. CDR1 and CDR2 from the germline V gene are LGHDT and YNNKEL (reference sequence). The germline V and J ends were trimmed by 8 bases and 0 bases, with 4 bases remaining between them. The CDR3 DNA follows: TGTGCCAGCGGAACTAACTATGGCTACACCTTC. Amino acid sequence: CASGTNYGYTF.

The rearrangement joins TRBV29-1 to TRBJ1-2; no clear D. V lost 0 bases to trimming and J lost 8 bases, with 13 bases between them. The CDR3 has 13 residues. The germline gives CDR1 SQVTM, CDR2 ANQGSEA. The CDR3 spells CSVEEASTRGYTF. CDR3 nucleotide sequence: TGCAGCGTTGAAGAGGCCTCCACCCGGGGCTACACCTTC.

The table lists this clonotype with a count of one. As DNA, the CDR3 is TGCGCCAGCAGCTTGGAGGGCAGCCGCAATCAGCCCCAGCATTTT. It translates to CASSLEGSRNQPQHF. The V gene is TRBV5-1, the J gene TRBJ1-5; no definite D call. This CDR3 comprises 15 residues. Germline V gene data show CDR1 as SGHRS and CDR2 as YFSETQ. V lost 0 bases to trimming and J lost 2 bases, with 9 bases between them.

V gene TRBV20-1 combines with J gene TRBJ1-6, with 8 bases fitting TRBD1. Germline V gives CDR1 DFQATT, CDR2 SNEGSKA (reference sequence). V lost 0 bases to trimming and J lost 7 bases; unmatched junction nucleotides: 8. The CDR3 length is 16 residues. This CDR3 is CSARDAQGAQNSPLHF. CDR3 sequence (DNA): TGCAGTGCTAGAGATGCCCAGGGGGCGCAGAATTCACCCCTCCACTTT.

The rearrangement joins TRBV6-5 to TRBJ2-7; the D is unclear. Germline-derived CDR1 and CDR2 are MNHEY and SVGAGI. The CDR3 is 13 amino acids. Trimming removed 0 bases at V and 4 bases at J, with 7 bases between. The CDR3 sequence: CASSYSGRYEQYF. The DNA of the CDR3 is TGTGCCAGCAGTTACTCTGGGCGGTACGAGCAGTACTTC.

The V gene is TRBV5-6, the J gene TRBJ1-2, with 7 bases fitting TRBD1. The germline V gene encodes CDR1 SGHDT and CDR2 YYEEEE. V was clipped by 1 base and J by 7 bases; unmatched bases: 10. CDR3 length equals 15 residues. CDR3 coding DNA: TGTGCCAGCAGCTTGTTGGCCGGACAGGACGGTGGCTACACCTTC. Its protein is CASSLLAGQDGGYTF.

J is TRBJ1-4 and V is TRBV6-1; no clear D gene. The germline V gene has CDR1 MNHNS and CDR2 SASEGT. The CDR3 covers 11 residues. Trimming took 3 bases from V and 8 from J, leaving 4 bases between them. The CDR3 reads CASSETEKLFF. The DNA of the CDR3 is TGTGCCAGCAGTGAGACGGAAAAACTGTTTTTT.

The CDR3: CASSPGLAGVLSNEQFF. The CDR3 region has the DNA TGTGCCAGCAGCCCCGGACTAGCGGGGGTCCTTAGCAATGAGCAGTTCTTC. The J gene is TRBJ2-1, the V gene TRBV14, with 13 bases that match TRBD2. J gave up 6 bases and V 4 bases, and 9 bases lay outside the gene matches. The CDR3 covers 17 residues. CDR1 and CDR2 (germline): SGHDN, FVKESK.

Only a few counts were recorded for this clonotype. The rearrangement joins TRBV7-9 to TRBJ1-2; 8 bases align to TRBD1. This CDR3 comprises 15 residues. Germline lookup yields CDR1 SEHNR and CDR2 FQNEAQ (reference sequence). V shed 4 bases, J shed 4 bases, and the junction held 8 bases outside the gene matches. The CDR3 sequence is CASSSSTGDGYGYTF. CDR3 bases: TGTGCCAGCAGCTCCTCGACAGGGGACGGCTATGGCTACACCTTC.

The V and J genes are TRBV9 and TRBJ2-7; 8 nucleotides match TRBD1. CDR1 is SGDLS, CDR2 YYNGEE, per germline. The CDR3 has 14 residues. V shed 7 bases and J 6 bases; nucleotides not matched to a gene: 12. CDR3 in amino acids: CASQEGQGAGEQYF. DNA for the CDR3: TGTGCCAGCCAGGAGGGGCAGGGGGCGGGCGAGCAGTACTTC. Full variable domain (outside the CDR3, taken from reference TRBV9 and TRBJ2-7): DSGVTQTPKHLITATGQRVTLRCSPRSGDLSVYWYQQSLDQGLQFLIQYYNGEERAKGNILERFSAQQFPDLHSELNLSSLELGDSALYFCASQEGQGAGEQYFGPGTRLTVT.

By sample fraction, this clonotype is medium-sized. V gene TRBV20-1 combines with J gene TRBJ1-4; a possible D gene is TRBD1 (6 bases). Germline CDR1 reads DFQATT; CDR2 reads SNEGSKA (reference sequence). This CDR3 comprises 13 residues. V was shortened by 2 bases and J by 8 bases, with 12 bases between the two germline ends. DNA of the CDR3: TGCAGTGCTAGACAGGGGATACGGGAAAAACTGTTTTTT. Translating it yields CSARQGIREKLFF.

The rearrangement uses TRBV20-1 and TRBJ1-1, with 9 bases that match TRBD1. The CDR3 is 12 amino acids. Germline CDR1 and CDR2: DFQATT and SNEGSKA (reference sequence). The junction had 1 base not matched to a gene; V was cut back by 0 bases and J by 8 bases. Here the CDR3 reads CSARDDRGEAFF. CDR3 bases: TGCAGTGCTAGAGATGACAGGGGGGAAGCTTTCTTT.

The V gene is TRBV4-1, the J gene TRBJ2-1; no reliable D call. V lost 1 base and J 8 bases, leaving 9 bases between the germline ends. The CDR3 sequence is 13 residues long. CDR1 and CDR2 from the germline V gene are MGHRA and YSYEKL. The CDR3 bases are TGCGCCAGCAGCCAAGCCCCCCTGGATGAGCAGTTCTTC. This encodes CASSQAPLDEQFF.